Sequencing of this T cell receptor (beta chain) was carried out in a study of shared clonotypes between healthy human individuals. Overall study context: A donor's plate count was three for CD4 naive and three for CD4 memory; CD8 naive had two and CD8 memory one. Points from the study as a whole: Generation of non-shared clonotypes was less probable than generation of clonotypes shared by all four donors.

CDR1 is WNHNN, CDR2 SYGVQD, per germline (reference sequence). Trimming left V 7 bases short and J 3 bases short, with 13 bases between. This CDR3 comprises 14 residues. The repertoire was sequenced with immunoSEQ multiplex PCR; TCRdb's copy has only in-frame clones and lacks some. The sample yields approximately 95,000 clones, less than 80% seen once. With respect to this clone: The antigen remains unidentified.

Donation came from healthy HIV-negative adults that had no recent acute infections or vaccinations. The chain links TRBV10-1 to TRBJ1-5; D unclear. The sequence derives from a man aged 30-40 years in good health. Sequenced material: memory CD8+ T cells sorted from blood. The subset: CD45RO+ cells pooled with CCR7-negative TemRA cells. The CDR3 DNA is TGCGCCAGCAATCGGGCAGGCGTCAATCAGCCCCAGCATTTT. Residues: CASNRAGVNQPQHF.